This TCR beta chain was profiled in a study of blood T cell repertoires in COVID-19 (TCRdb year 2020). About the full investigation: The collaborator samples originated in the United States, Italy and Spain and spanned the acute and convalescent phases of COVID-19. The prospective study material was composed of cDNA or gDNA derived from T cells, B-cell-depleted T cells, or PBMCs. The dataset comprised deeply sampled blood TCRbeta repertoires from subjects exposed to, actively infected with, or recovered from COVID-19. The repertoires were made available in a free public database intended to serve as a resource for research on the immune response to SARS-CoV-2. Samples came from the ongoing ImmuneRACE study (first 160 participants) plus 1,254 subjects from 6 global collaborators. Nearly every sample came with metadata listing a de-identified subject ID, COVID-19 status, age in years and sex. Where available, HLA class I and class II types were obtained from metadata supplied by the sample provider rather than from assay-based typing.

Each collaborating institution followed its own protocols to collect whole blood in K2EDTA tubes. For TCRbeta analysis, collaborators shipped samples as frozen whole blood, isolated PBMCs, or DNA extracted from either of those sample types. Study-wide conclusions, independent of this receptor: Clinical and demographic metadata were provided uncurated, with the amount varying by source and participant.

TCRbeta CDR3 regions were amplified from genomic DNA by means of the immunoSEQ Assay, a bias-controlled multiplex PCR. As for how the authors treated the data: Nucleated cell counts per sample were estimated from amplification of reference gene primers within the assay. To quantify the absolute abundance of each unique TCRbeta CDR3 rearrangement, sequence reads were collapsed and filtered. For each sample, productive Simpson clonality was calculated as the square root of Simpson's diversity index over productive rearrangements. TCRdb holds this immuneACCESS table with in-frame rearrangements only. Some clones are missing; in checked studies, unresolved V genes explain under half, and the rest has no known cause. The V and J calls and clone size are taken from that table; D and trimming were inferred from the DNA. The sample profile shows roughly 100,000 clones; around 84% of them were found once. The top ten clones comprise 2% to 2.5% of the sample.

As encoded in the germline V gene (reference sequence), CDR1 is SEHNR while CDR2 is FQNEAQ. After removal of 8 bases from V and 8 bases from J, the junction retains 10 bases not matched to a gene. From cysteine to phenylalanine, the CDR3 is 13 amino acids long. Just CDR3 DNA is preserved here, 39 bases in frame from base 1. With respect to this clone: The target of this receptor is not known. No much larger clone is present one base from it, and per-base qualities are unavailable.

The rearrangement combines TRBV7-9 with TRBJ1-2; the central 8 bases match TRBD1. The material sequenced was peripheral blood. This sequence originates from a human donor in a cohort sampled during active COVID-19. The DNA sequence is as follows: TGTGCCAGCGACGCCCAGGGGGCGCTCGGCTACACCTTC. This is translated as CASDAQGALGYTF.